This TCR beta chain was found in a study of blood T cell repertoires in COVID-19. Profiling relied on immunoSEQ multiplex PCR, and the TCRdb table lists in-frame clones only, not all of them. The data hold 300,000 to 400,000 clones, with 87% observed a single time. The CDR3 sequence is 17 residues long. Per germline, CDR1 LGHNA and CDR2 YSLEER. V dropped 1 base and J dropped 4; count of bases not matched to a gene: 8. This TCR derives from a man younger than 45 with COVID-19, enrolled during active disease. The source material was peripheral blood. The chain is built from TRBV4-3 and TRBJ2-3, with TRBD2 identical over 10 bases. CDR3 sequence: CASSQVWGGLAADTQYF. CDR3 nucleotides: TGCGCCAGCAGCCAAGTATGGGGCGGACTAGCGGCAGATACGCAGTATTTT.